These T cell receptor beta chains were read from a single sample in a study of memory CD8 T cells in hepatitis C reinfection. Produced via immunoSEQ multiplex PCR; TCRdb's table is partial and in-frame only. Of 40,000 to 60,000 clones in the sample, roughly 86% are singletons; the top ten hold about 1%. Material for sequencing was naive CD8+ T cells sorted from blood. Source of these receptors: a man in his late teens or twenties with hepatitis C virus infection. Both conserved end residues are part of each CDR3. The D gene is left open where the match is weak. Part of the rows lack a size; the others show once, few, many or a class for expanded clones.

CDR3 length | J gene | D gene | clone size | V gene | CDR3 protein | CDR3 DNA
15 | TRBJ2-1 | TRBD2 | once | TRBV15 | CATSRELADYNEQFF | TGTGCCACCAGCAGAGAACTAGCGGACTACAATGAGCAGTTCTTC
14 | TRBJ2-7 | - | - | TRBV7-9 | CASSLIKGLDEQYF | TGTGCCAGCAGCTTAATTAAGGGGTTAGACGAGCAGTACTTC
16 | TRBJ2-1 | TRBD2 | - | TRBV9 | CASSLSGTTLSGEQFF | TGTGCCAGCAGCCTCTCCGGGACTACCCTTTCGGGTGAGCAGTTCTTC
16 | TRBJ1-2 | TRBD1 | - | TRBV2 | CASSDFSQGENYGYTF | TGTGCCAGCAGTGACTTTTCTCAGGGGGAGAACTATGGCTACACCTTC
13 | TRBJ1-6 | - | - | TRBV30 | CAWSTSYNSPLHF | TGTGCCTGGAGTACATCCTATAATTCACCCCTCCACTTT
14 | TRBJ2-3 | - | - | TRBV9 | CASSTRLNTDTQYF | TGTGCCAGCAGCACCCGACTAAACACAGATACGCAGTATTTT
14 | TRBJ1-2 | - | once | TRBV6-5 | CASSLAGRKDGYTF | TGTGCCAGCAGTTTAGCCGGGAGGAAGGATGGCTACACCTTC
13 | TRBJ2-5 | - | - | TRBV18 | CASSPPLQETQYF | TGTGCCAGCTCACCCCCTCTCCAAGAGACCCAGTACTTC
14 | TRBJ2-7 | TRBD1 | - | TRBV29-1 | CSVAEGQGPYEQYF | TGCAGCGTTGCAGAGGGACAGGGCCCCTACGAGCAGTACTTC
16 | TRBJ2-3 | - | - | TRBV28 | CASSLSEGSTTDTQYF | TGTGCCAGCAGTCTGTCGGAGGGGTCCACCACAGATACGCAGTATTTT
14 | TRBJ2-3 | TRBD1 | - | TRBV7-9 | CASTWDRTADTQYF | TGTGCCAGCACCTGGGACAGAACTGCAGATACGCAGTATTTT
14 | TRBJ1-2 | TRBD1 | - | TRBV27 | CASRWTGGDYGYTF | TGTGCCAGCAGATGGACAGGGGGTGACTATGGCTACACCTTC
14 | TRBJ2-7 | TRBD2 | - | TRBV5-1 | CASSPGLAGEEQYF | TGCGCCAGCAGCCCTGGACTAGCGGGAGAAGAGCAGTACTTC
15 | TRBJ1-1 | - | - | TRBV29-1 | CSVAGAVAMGTEAFF | TGCAGCGTTGCAGGGGCGGTGGCGATGGGGACTGAAGCTTTCTTT
12 | TRBJ2-7 | - | - | TRBV29-1 | CSATGLVGEQYF | TGCAGCGCGACAGGACTTGTCGGCGAGCAGTACTTC